The 14 T cell receptor beta chains below come from one sample, sequenced in a study of blood T cell repertoires in COVID-19. Here immunoSEQ multiplex PCR was the method, and the copy in TCRdb shows in-frame clones only, minus some. Counted here are 190,000 or so clones, 80% to 90% occurring once; the ten biggest clones make up about 0.96%. Sequenced material: peripheral blood. The origin of the receptors is a woman between 18 and 29 years old who had recovered from COVID-19.

The chain recombines TRBV6-5 with TRBJ1-5; 8 bases agree with TRBD1. This CDR3 spans 14 amino acids. Trimming removed 9 bases from V and 1 base from J; junction bases left unmatched: 5. Germline V gene sequence: CDR1 MNHEY, CDR2 SVGAGI. CDR3 sequence (DNA): TGTGCCAGTAAGAGACAGGGGAGCAATCAGCCCCAGCATTTT. Translated, it gives CASKRQGSNQPQHF.

The V gene is TRBV9, the J gene TRBJ2-7, with D possibly being TRBD2 (6 bases). The CDR3 runs to 16 residues. The V end was cut by 3 bases, the J end by 3 bases, with 19 bases between. Germline assignment: CDR1 SGDLS and CDR2 YYNGEE. The CDR3 DNA sequence: TGTGCCAGCAGCGGAGGCCCCGGGAGCAATGACTACGAGCAGTACTTC. Protein: CASSGGPGSNDYEQYF. The complete variable domain, with remaining parts taken from reference TRBV9 and TRBJ2-7, reads DSGVTQTPKHLITATGQRVTLRCSPRSGDLSVYWYQQSLDQGLQFLIQYYNGEERAKGNILERFSAQQFPDLHSELNLSSLELGDSALYFCASSGGPGSNDYEQYFGPGTRLTVT.

The CDR3 DNA follows: TGTGCCAGCAGTGGTTTCGAGACCTACGAGCAGTACGTC. As protein: CASSGFETYEQYV. The chain recombines TRBV2 with TRBJ2-7; D unresolved. This CDR3 is built from 13 residues. The germline gives CDR1 SNHLY, CDR2 FYNNEI. V gave up 4 bases and J gave up 2 bases, with 9 bases separating them.

V is TRBV12-3 or TRBV12-4 and J is TRBJ1-1; D is uncertain. The CDR3 sequence is 13 residues long. Trimming cost V 6 bases and J 3 bases, with 11 bases left between them. The DNA for the CDR3 is TGTGCCAGCAGCTACTACCGACACACTGAAGCTTTCTTT. It translates to CASSYYRHTEAFF.

J is TRBJ1-1 and V is TRBV21-1; the table's D call, TRBD1, has no DNA check behind it. TRBV21-1 is flagged as a pseudogene. CDR3 length: 15 amino acids. CDR3 region: CASSKGTPLAPEAFF. Written as DNA, the CDR3 is TGTGCCAGCAGCAAAGGGACACCCCTCGCCCCTGAAGCTTTCTTT.

This chain joins TRBV5-5 and TRBJ2-2; 10 bases line up with TRBD1. Trimming removed 4 bases from V and 4 bases from J; junction bases left unmatched: 4. Germline V gene lookup returns CDR1 SGHKS and CDR2 YYEKEE (reference sequence). This CDR3 spans 15 amino acids. CDR3 sequence (DNA): TGTGCCAGCAGCCCCCGGGACAGGGGCACCGGGGAGCTGTTTTTT. Its protein product is CASSPRDRGTGELFF.

The rearrangement links TRBV1 to TRBJ2-1; TRBD1, as called in the table, went unchecked against the DNA. TRBV1 is described as a pseudogene. CDR3 size: 15 residues. CDR3 DNA: TGCACCAGCATACAGCAGGCCCCAGCCTACAATGAGCAGTTCTTC. This codes for CTSIQQAPAYNEQFF.

This clone was detected a few times. The V gene is TRBV6-6, the J gene TRBJ1-2, with D possibly matching TRBD1 (6 bases). Germline assignment: CDR1 MNHNY and CDR2 SVGAGI (reference sequence). CDR3 length equals 13 residues. V gave up 5 bases and J gave up 2 bases, with 9 bases separating them. The DNA for the CDR3 is TGTGCCAGCAGTACACAGGGAAACTATGGCTACACCTTC. Translated: CASSTQGNYGYTF.

The genes are TRBV25-1 and TRBJ1-4; TRBD1 matches at 7 bases. The V gene's germline CDR1 is MGHDK and CDR2 SYGVNS. Trimming removed 3 bases from V and 3 bases from J; junction bases left unmatched: 10. CDR3 length: 17 amino acids. The CDR3 coding sequence is TGTGCCAGCAGTGATGCCACAAAACAGGGGTCTAATGAAAAACTGTTTTTT. Its translation is CASSDATKQGSNEKLFF.

This clone came up once. V usage is TRBV27 and J usage is TRBJ2-5; TRBD2 agrees at 15 bases. V was clipped by 7 bases and J by 5 bases; unmatched bases: 11. This CDR3 contains 17 residues. In germline, CDR1 is MNHEY, CDR2 SMNVEV (reference sequence). Written as DNA, the CDR3 is TGTGCCAGCACCCACGGGACTAGCGGGAGGAGGGGGGAGACCCAGTACTTC. As protein: CASTHGTSGRRGETQYF.

The chain couples TRBV7-9 to TRBJ1-4; D is uncertain. The CDR3 spans 12 residues. The V end lost 6 bases, the J end lost 4 bases, and 6 bases lay between the germline ends. CDR1 is SEHNR, CDR2 FQNEAQ, per germline (reference sequence). The CDR3 DNA follows: TGTGCCAGCAGAGTCGGTAATGAAAAACTGTTTTTT. Protein product: CASRVGNEKLFF.

V usage is TRBV5-4 and J usage is TRBJ1-2; the D gene is possibly TRBD1 (6 bases). The CDR3 totals 14 residues. Germline lookup yields CDR1 SGHNT and CDR2 YYREEE (reference sequence). V lost 4 bases and J lost 7, with 17 bases in between. The CDR3 sequence is CASSTMAGAVGYTF. The CDR3 nucleotides read TGTGCCAGCAGCACAATGGCAGGGGCCGTTGGCTACACCTTC.

The chain couples TRBV19 to TRBJ2-2, with D possibly TRBD2 on 6 matching bases. Germline-derived CDR1 and CDR2 are LNHDA and SQIVND (reference sequence). The CDR3 runs to 13 residues. V was pared by 3 bases and J by 7 bases, with 9 bases between. In DNA form, the CDR3 reads TGTGCCAGTAGTATTGGGGGGAGCGGGGAGCTGTTTTTT. Its protein product is CASSIGGSGELFF. The whole variable domain, filled in from reference TRBV19 and TRBJ2-2, reads DGGITQSPKYLFRKEGQNVTLSCEQNLNHDAMYWYRQDPGQGLRLIYYSQIVNDFQKGDIAEGYSVSREKKESFPLTVTSAQKNPTAFYLCASSIGGSGELFFGEGSRLTVL.

The chain has TRBV6-4 and TRBJ2-3; perhaps TRBD2 as D (6 bases). The CDR3 has 16 amino acids. From germline, CDR1 is MRHNA and CDR2 SNTAGT. V lost 6 bases and J lost 1, with 17 bases in between. The CDR3 bases are TGTGCCAGCAGCCCCTCTCGGGCTAGCGGCACAGATACGCAGTATTTT. Amino acids: CASSPSRASGTDTQYF.